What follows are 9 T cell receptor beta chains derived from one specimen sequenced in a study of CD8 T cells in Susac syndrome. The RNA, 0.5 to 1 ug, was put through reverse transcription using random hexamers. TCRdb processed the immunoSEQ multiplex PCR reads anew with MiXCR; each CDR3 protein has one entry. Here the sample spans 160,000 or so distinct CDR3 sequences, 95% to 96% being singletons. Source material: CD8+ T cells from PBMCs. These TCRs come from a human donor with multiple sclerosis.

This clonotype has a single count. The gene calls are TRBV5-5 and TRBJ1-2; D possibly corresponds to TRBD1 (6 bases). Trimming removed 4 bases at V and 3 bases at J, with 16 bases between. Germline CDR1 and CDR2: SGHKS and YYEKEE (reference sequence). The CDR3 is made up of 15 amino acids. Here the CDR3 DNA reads TGTGCCAGCAGCCAGGACAGACCGAATGACTATGGCTACACCTTC. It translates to CASSQDRPNDYGYTF.

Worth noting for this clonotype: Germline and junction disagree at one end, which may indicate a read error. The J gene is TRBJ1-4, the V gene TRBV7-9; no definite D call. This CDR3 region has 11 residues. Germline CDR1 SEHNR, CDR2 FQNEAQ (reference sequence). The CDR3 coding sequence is TGTGCCAGCAGATTAGGGGAAAAACTGTTTTTT. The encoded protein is CASRLGEKLFF.

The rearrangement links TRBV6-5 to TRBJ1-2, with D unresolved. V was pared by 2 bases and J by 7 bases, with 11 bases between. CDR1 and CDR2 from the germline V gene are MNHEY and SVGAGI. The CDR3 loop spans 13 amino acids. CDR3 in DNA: TGTGCCAGCAGTTACGGCCCATCGACTGGCTACACCTTC. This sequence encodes CASSYGPSTGYTF.

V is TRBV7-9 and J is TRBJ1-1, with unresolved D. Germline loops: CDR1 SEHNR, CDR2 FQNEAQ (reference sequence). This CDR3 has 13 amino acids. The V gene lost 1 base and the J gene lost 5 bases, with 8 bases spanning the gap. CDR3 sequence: CASSLGLQTEAFF. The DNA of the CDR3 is TGTGCCAGCAGCTTAGGCCTACAGACTGAAGCTTTCTTT.

CDR3 sequence reads: CAWSAETGPYNSPLHF. CDR3 DNA sequence: TGTGCCTGGAGTGCCGAGACCGGTCCTTATAATTCACCCCTCCACTTT. The J gene is TRBJ1-6, the V gene TRBV30; D not resolved. CDR1 and CDR2 (germline): GTSNPN, SVGIG (reference sequence). This CDR3 has 16 amino acids. Trimming left V 1 base short and J 4 bases short, with 14 bases between.

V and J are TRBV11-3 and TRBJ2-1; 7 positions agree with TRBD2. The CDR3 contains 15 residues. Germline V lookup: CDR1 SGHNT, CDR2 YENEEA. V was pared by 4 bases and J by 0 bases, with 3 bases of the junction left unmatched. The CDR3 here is CASSSAGDSYNEQFF. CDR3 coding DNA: TGTGCCAGCAGCTCCGCGGGGGACTCCTACAATGAGCAGTTCTTC.

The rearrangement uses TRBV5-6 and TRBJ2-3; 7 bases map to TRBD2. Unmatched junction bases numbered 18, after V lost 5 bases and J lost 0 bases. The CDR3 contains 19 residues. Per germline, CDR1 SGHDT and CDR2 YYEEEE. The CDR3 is CASRPLSGEGLGSTDTQYF. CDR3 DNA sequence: TGTGCCAGCAGGCCACTGAGCGGGGAGGGACTCGGAAGCACAGATACGCAGTATTTT.

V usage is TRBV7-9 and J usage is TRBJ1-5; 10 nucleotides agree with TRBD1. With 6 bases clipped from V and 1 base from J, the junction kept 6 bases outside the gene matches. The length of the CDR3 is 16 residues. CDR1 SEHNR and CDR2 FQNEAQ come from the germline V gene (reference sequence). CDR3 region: CASSKPGQGSNQPQHF. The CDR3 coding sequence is TGTGCCAGCAGTAAGCCGGGACAGGGGAGCAATCAGCCCCAGCATTTT.

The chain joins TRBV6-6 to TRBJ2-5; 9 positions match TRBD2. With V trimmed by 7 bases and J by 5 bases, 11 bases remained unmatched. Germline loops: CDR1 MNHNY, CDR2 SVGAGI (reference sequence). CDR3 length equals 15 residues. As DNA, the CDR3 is TGTGCCAGCATGGCTGCGGGGGGGACCGGGGAGACCCAGTACTTC. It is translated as CASMAAGGTGETQYF.